This T cell receptor (beta chain) was identified in a study of T cells after yellow fever vaccination. Study as a whole: Preparing low-cell-number fractions relied on SMART-Seq v4 Ultra Low Input.

A process of 5'RACE template switching, which added a universal primer site and UMIs, was used to make TCR cDNA. TCRdb reprocessed the 5' RACE reads via MiXCR and lists one record per CDR3 protein. The sample shows 300,000 to 400,000 distinct CDR3 sequences, about 8.7% of them seen only once. Study-wide results and limits: Researchers noted that a small share of clonotypes showed up in both CD4 and CD8 compartments. A large majority of primary-vaccination clones showed up again after the booster (about 96% CD4, about 90% CD8).

CDR3 length: 15 amino acids. Germline V lookup: CDR1 MGHRA, CDR2 YSYEKL. Trimming pared 3 bases from V and 0 bases from J, leaving 12 bases between. A note on this clonotype: Its antigen remains unidentified.

This sample comprised PBMCs, obtained on the day of the first yellow fever vaccination. The rearrangement joins TRBV4-1 to TRBJ2-7; a possible D gene is TRBD2 (5 bases). The receptor was isolated from a man aged 18-30 years who received the YFV17D yellow fever vaccine. The CDR3 sequence: CASSQSGYSSYEQYF. CDR3 in DNA: TGCGCCAGCAGCCAGAGCGGCTATAGCTCCTACGAGCAGTACTTC.